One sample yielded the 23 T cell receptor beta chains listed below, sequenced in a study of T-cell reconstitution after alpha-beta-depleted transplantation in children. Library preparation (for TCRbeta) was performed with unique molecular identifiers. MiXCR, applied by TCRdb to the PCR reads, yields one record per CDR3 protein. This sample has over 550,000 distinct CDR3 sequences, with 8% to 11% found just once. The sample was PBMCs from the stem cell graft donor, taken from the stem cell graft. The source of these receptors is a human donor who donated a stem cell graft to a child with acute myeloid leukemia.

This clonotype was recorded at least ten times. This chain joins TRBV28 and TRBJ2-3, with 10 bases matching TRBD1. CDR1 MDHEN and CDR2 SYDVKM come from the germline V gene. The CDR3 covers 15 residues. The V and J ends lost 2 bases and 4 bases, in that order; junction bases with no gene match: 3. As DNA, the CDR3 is TGTGCCAGCAGTTTAATCGGGACAGGGGCAGATACGCAGTATTTT. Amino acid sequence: CASSLIGTGADTQYF.

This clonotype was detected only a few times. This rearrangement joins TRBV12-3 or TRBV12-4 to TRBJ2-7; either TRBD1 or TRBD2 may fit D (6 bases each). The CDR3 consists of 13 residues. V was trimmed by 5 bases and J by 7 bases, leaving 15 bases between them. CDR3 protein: CASSLRGAGEQYF. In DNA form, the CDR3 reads TGTGCCAGCAGTCTGAGGGGGGCTGGGGAGCAGTACTTC.

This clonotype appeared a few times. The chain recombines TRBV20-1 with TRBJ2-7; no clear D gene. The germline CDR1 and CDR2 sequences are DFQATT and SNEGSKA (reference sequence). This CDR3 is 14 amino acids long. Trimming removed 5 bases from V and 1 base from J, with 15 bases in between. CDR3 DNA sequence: TGCAGTGCTCAATCTCAATCCGGGTCCTACGAGCAGTACTTC. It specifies CSAQSQSGSYEQYF.

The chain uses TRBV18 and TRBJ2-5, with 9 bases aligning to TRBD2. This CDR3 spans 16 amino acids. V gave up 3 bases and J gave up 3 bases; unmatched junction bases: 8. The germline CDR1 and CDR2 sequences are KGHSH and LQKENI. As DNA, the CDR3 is TGTGCCAGCTCACCCCTACCTAGCGGGACCAAAGAGACCCAGTACTTC. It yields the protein CASSPLPSGTKETQYF. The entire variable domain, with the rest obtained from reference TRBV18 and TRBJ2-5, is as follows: NAGVMQNPRHLVRRRGQEARLRCSPMKGHSHVYWYRQLPEEGLKFMVYLQKENIIDESGMPKERFSAEFPKEGPSILRIQQVVRGDSAAYFCASSPLPSGTKETQYFGPGTRLLVL.

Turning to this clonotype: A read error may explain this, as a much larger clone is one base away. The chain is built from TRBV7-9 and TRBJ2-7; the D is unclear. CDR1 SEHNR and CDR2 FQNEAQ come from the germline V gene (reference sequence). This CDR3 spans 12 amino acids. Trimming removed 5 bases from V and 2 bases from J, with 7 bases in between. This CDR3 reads CASSVRPYEQYF. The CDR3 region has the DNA TGTGCCAGCAGCGTCAGGCCCTACGAGCAGTACTTC. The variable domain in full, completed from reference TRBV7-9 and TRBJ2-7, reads DTGVSQNPRHKITKRGQNVTFRCDPISEHNRLYWYRQTLGQGPEFLTYFQNEAQLEKSRLLSDRFSAERPKGSFSTLEIQRTEQGDSAMYLCASSVRPYEQYFGPGTRLTVT.

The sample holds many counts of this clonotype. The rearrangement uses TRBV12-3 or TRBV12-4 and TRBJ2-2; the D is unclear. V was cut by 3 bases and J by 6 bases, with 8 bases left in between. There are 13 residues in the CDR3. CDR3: CASSFSAAGELFF. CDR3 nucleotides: TGTGCCAGCAGTTTTTCGGCTGCCGGGGAGCTGTTTTTT.

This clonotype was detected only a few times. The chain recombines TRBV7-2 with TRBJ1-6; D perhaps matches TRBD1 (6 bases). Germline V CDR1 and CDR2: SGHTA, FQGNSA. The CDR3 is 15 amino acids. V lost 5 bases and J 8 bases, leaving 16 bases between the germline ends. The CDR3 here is CASSPQVGADSPLHF. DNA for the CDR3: TGTGCCAGCAGCCCTCAAGTGGGGGCTGATTCACCCCTCCACTTT.

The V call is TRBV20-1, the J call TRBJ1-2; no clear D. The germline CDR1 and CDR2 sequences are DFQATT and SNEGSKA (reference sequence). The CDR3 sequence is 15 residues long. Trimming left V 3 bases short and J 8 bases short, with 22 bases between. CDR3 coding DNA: TGCAGTGCTAGCCTTCCTGGCGAACTAGTGGGGGGCTACACCTTC. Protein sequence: CSASLPGELVGGYTF.

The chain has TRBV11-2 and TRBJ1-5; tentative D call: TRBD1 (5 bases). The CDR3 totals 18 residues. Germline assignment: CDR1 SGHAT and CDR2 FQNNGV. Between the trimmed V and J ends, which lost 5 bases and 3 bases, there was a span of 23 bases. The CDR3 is CASSLMLGVGGLNQPQHF. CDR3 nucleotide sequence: TGTGCCAGCAGCCTCATGTTAGGAGTCGGGGGACTCAATCAGCCCCAGCATTTT.

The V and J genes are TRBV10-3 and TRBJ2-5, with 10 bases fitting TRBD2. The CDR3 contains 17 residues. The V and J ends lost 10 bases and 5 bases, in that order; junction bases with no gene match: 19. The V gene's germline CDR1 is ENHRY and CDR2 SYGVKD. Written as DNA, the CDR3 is TGTGCCACCTTGACCACTAGCGGGGACGGTAATCGGGAGACCCAGTACTTC. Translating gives CATLTTSGDGNRETQYF.

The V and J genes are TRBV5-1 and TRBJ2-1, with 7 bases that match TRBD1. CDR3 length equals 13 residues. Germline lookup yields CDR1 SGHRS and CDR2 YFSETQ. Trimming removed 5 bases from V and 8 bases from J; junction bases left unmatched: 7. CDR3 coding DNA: TGCGCCAGCAGGGCGACAGGGTTGGATGAGCAGTTCTTC. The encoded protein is CASRATGLDEQFF.

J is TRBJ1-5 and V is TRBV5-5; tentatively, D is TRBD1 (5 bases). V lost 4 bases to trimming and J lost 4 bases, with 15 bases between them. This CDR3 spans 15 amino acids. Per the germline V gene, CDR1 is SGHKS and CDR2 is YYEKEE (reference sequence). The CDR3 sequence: CASSPQPTENQPQHF. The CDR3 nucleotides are TGTGCCAGCAGCCCACAACCGACAGAAAATCAGCCCCAGCATTTT.

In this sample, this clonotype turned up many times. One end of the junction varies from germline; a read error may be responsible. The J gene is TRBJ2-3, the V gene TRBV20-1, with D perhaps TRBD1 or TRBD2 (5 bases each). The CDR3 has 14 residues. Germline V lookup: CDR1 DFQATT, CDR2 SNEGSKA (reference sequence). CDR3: CSVRLGVGTDTQYF. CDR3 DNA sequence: TGCAGTGTTAGACTGGGGGTGGGCACAGATACGCAGTATTTT.

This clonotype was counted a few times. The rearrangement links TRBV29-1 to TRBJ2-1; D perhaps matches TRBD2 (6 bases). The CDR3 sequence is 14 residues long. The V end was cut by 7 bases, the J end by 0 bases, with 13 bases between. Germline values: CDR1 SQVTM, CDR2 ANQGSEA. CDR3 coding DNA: TGCAGCGCTCCCCTAGCGAGCTCCTACAATGAGCAGTTCTTC. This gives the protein CSAPLASSYNEQFF.

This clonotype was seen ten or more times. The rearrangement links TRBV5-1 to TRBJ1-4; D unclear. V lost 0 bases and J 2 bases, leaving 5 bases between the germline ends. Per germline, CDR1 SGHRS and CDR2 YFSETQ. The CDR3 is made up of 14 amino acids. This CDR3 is CASSLGRTNEKLFF. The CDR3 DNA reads TGCGCCAGCAGCTTGGGACGGACTAATGAAAAACTGTTTTTT.

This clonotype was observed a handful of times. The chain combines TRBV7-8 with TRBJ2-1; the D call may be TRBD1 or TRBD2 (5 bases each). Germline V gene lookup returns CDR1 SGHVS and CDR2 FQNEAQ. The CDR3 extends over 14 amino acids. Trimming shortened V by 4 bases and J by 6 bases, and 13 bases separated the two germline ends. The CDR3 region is CASSYRDGVNEQFF. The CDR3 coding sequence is TGTGCCAGCAGCTACCGGGACGGAGTCAATGAGCAGTTCTTC.

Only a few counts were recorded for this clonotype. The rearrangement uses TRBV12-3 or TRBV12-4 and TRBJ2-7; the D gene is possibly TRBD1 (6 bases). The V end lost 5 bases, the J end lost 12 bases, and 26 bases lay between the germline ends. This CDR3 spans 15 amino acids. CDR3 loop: CASSPTGPGVGRTYF. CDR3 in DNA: TGTGCCAGCAGTCCAACAGGGCCAGGAGTGGGCCGTACGTACTTC.

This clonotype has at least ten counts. CDR3 amino acids: CASSQDLREGTEAFF. The DNA of the CDR3 is TGCGCCAGCAGCCAAGATTTGAGGGAAGGGACTGAAGCTTTCTTT. The V gene is TRBV4-3, the J gene TRBJ1-1, with unresolved D. Trimming took off 0 bases at V and 5 bases at J, with 13 bases between the two ends. From germline, CDR1 is LGHNA and CDR2 YSLEER. This CDR3 region has 15 residues.

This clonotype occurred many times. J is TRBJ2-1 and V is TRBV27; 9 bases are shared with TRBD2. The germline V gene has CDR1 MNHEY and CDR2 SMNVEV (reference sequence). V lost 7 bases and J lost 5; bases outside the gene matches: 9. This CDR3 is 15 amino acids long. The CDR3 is CASTRVAGVNNEQFF. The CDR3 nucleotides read TGTGCCAGCACAAGGGTAGCGGGAGTAAACAATGAGCAGTTCTTC.

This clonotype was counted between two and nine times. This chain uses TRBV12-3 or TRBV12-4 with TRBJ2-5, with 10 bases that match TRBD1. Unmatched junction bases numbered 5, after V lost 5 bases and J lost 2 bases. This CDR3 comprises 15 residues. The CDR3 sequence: CASSHDRGLQETQYF. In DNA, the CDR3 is TGTGCCAGCAGTCACGACAGGGGGCTACAAGAGACCCAGTACTTC.

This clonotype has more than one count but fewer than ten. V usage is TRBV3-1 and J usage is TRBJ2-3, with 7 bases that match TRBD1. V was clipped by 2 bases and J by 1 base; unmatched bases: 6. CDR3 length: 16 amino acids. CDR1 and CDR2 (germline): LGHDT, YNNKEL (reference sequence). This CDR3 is CASSQTTGTGTDTQYF. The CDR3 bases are TGTGCCAGCAGCCAAACCACCGGGACAGGCACAGATACGCAGTATTTT.

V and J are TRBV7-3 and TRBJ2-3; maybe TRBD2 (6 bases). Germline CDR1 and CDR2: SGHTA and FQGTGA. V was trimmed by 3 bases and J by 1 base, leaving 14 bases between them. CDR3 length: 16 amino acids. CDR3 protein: CASSLGGGIGTDTQYF. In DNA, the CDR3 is TGTGCCAGCAGCTTGGGAGGTGGGATCGGCACAGATACGCAGTATTTT. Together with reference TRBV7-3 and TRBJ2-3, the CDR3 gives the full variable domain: GAGVSQTPSNKVTEKGKYVELRCDPISGHTALYWYRQSLGQGPEFLIYFQGTGAADDSGLPNDRFFAVRPEGSVSTLKIQRTERGDSAVYLCASSLGGGIGTDTQYFGPGTRLTVL.

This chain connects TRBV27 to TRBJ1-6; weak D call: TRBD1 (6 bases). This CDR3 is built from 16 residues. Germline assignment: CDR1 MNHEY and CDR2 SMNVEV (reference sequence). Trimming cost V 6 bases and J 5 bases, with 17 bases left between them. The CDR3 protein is CASRTQTGTHNSPLHF. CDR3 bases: TGTGCCAGCAGGACCCAGACAGGAACACATAATTCACCCCTCCACTTT.